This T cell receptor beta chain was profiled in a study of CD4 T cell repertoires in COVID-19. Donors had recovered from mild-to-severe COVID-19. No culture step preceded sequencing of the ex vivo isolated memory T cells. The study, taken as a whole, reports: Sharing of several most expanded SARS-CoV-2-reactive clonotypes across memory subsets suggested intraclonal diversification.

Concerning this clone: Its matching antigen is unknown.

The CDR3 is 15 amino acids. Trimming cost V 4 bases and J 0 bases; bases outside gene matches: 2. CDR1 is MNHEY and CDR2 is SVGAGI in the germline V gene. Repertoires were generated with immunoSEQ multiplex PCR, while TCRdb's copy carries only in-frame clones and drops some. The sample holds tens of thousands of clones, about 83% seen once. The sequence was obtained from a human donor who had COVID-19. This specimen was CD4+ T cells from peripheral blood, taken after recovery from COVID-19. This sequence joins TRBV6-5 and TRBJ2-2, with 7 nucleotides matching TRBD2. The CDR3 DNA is TGTGCCAGCAGTTTAGCGGGCACGAACACCGGGGAGCTGTTTTTT. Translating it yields CASSLAGTNTGELFF.